This record concerns one TCR beta chain sequence. This record belongs to a study of CD8 T cells in Susac syndrome. Reverse transcription of roughly 0.45 to 1 ug RNA was carried out with random hexamers. The TCR beta CDR3 was amplified by immunoSEQ multiplex PCR across 54 Vbeta, 13 Jbeta. In TCRdb, the immunoSEQ multiplex PCR reads were re-called with MiXCR into one record per CDR3 protein. The sample shows 70,000 to 100,000 distinct CDR3 sequences, 85% to 95% of them seen only once. CDR3 length: 16 residues. J lost 2 bases, V lost 3 bases, and 6 bases had no gene match. The germline V gene has CDR1 SGHTA and CDR2 FQGNSA. Sequencing of TCR beta was undertaken in CD8+ and CD4+ T cells derived from blood. The study used healthy donors as controls matched for age and sex.

The gene calls are TRBV7-2 and TRBJ2-3; 9 bases are a match to TRBD2. The sequencing input was CD8+ T cells from PBMCs. The origin of this receptor is a human donor in good health. DNA of the CDR3: TGTGCCAGCAGCTTGCGGCGGGGGGGCCTCACAGATACGCAGTATTTT. Its protein product is CASSLRRGGLTDTQYF.